The 12 T cell receptor beta chains presented below share a single source sample, sequenced in a study of response to subunit inactivated influenza vaccine. TCRdb itself ran the RT-PCR reads through MiXCR, one entry per CDR3 protein. The sample contains about 650,000 distinct CDR3 sequences, 12% to 15% of which appear only once. The sample in question was PBMCs from blood, obtained approximately 15 days before vaccination. Source of these receptors: a man over 45 who received an inactivated influenza vaccine.

The J gene is TRBJ2-1, the V gene TRBV4-2, with a weak D call TRBD2 (6 bases). The germline CDR1 and CDR2 sequences are LGHNA and YNFKEQ. The CDR3 contains 19 residues. Trimming left V 1 base short and J 0 bases short, with 19 bases between. CDR3 DNA: TGTGCCAGCAGCCAAGGCGGGTCGCTGACTAGTCTCTCCTACAATGAGCAGTTCTTC. Translating it yields CASSQGGSLTSLSYNEQFF.

The chain recombines TRBV27 with TRBJ2-3; perhaps TRBD2 as D (6 bases). Germline V gene sequence: CDR1 MNHEY, CDR2 SMNVEV (reference sequence). The CDR3 consists of 15 residues. V lost 5 bases and J lost 2, with 14 bases in between. CDR3 protein: CASSPRLGVTDTQYF. The CDR3 bases are TGTGCCAGCAGTCCCCGACTAGGGGTCACAGATACGCAGTATTTT.

This clonotype was observed at least ten times. V and J are TRBV11-2 and TRBJ2-2; unclear D gene. Trimming shortened V by 6 bases and J by 0 bases, and 11 bases separated the two germline ends. Per the germline V gene, CDR1 is SGHAT and CDR2 is FQNNGV. There are 15 residues in the CDR3. The CDR3 here is CASSDAGPNTGELFF. The CDR3 DNA reads as TGTGCCAGCAGTGATGCCGGGCCGAACACCGGGGAGCTGTTTTTT.

In this sample, this clonotype turned up a few times. The rearrangement links TRBV7-8 to TRBJ1-1; 8 bases align to TRBD1. With V trimmed by 3 bases and J by 1 base, 4 bases remained unmatched. This CDR3 comprises 15 residues. Looked up from germline, CDR1 is SGHVS and CDR2 is FQNEAQ. In DNA, the CDR3 is TGTGCCAGCAGCTTCACCGACAGGGGGAACACTGAAGCTTTCTTT. Amino acids: CASSFTDRGNTEAFF.

This clonotype was counted between two and nine times. V gene TRBV5-1 combines with J gene TRBJ1-1; D is unclear. This CDR3 is built from 14 residues. The germline V and J ends were trimmed by 4 bases and 1 base, with 11 bases remaining between them. Germline V gene lookup returns CDR1 SGHRS and CDR2 YFSETQ. CDR3 amino acids: CASSPLDKNTEAFF. CDR3 in DNA: TGCGCCAGCAGCCCCCTTGACAAGAACACTGAAGCTTTCTTT.

The chain links TRBV27 to TRBJ1-5; 9 nucleotides line up with TRBD1. J gave up 4 bases and V 5 bases, and 9 bases lay outside the gene matches. The CDR3 is 16 residues long. Germline V lookup: CDR1 MNHEY, CDR2 SMNVEV (reference sequence). The CDR3 loop is CASSPYLDRGNQPQHF. The CDR3 nucleotides read TGTGCCAGCAGTCCATACCTTGACAGGGGGAATCAGCCCCAGCATTTT.

This clonotype was picked up a small number of times. The CDR3 DNA sequence: TGCAGTGCTAGGACTCACTCTGGAAACACCATATATTTT. It yields the protein CSARTHSGNTIYF. This sequence joins TRBV20-1 and TRBJ1-3; no clear D. The V and J ends lost 3 bases and 0 bases respectively, with 6 bases between them. The CDR3 length is 13 residues. Germline V CDR1 and CDR2: DFQATT, SNEGSKA (reference sequence).

The chain couples TRBV24-1 to TRBJ2-3; D remains ambiguous. V was shortened by 1 base and J by 4 bases, with 5 bases between the two germline ends. The CDR3 contains 13 residues. Germline V gives CDR1 KGHDR, CDR2 SFDVKD. CDR3 sequence reads: CATSDFTADTQYF. In nucleotides, the CDR3 is TGTGCCACCAGTGATTTCACCGCAGATACGCAGTATTTT.

In this sample, this clonotype turned up many times. The chain carries TRBV5-1 and TRBJ1-1, with 9 bases matching TRBD1. This CDR3 has 14 amino acids. With V trimmed by 2 bases and J by 5 bases, 4 bases remained unmatched. Looked up from germline, CDR1 is SGHRS and CDR2 is YFSETQ. CDR3 residues: CASSFDRGGTEAFF. The CDR3 DNA follows: TGCGCCAGCAGCTTCGACAGGGGGGGAACTGAAGCTTTCTTT.

This clonotype has a count of ten or more. The gene calls are TRBV7-9 and TRBJ1-6; D uncertain. The CDR3 is 13 amino acids. Between the trimmed V and J ends, which lost 3 bases and 5 bases, there was a span of 5 bases. Germline V gene data show CDR1 as SEHNR and CDR2 as FQNEAQ (reference sequence). Here the CDR3 reads CASSLADNSPLHF. DNA of the CDR3: TGTGCCAGCAGCTTGGCGGATAATTCACCCCTCCACTTT.

This chain connects TRBV28 to TRBJ2-1; TRBD2 aligns across 8 bases. With V trimmed by 4 bases and J by 6 bases, 8 bases remained unmatched. CDR3 length: 15 amino acids. CDR1 is MDHEN and CDR2 is SYDVKM in the germline V gene. The CDR3 DNA follows: TGTGCCAGCAGTTCCGGGGGGGTTGAGGGCAATGAGCAGTTCTTC. Protein: CASSSGGVEGNEQFF.

This clonotype was counted only a few times. The chain couples TRBV5-1 to TRBJ2-5, with D possibly TRBD2 on 5 matching bases. The V end was cut by 3 bases, the J end by 3 bases, with 15 bases between. Germline V gene sequence: CDR1 SGHRS, CDR2 YFSETQ. The CDR3 extends over 15 amino acids. The CDR3 is CASSSSGVAKETQYF. The CDR3 region has the DNA TGCGCCAGCAGCTCCTCCGGGGTAGCCAAAGAGACCCAGTACTTC. Variable domain in full (rest from reference TRBV5-1 and TRBJ2-5): KAGVTQTPRYLIKTRGQQVTLSCSPISGHRSVSWYQQTPGQGLQFLFEYFSETQRNKGNFPGRFSGRQFSNSRSEMNVSTLELGDSALYLCASSSSGVAKETQYFGPGTRLLVL.